This T cell receptor (beta chain) was sequenced for a study of memory CD4+ T cells and cytomegalovirus serostatus. Study-wide results and caveats: Of roughly 180 reported CMV TCRbeta sequences, roughly 70 were found in memory CD4+ repertoires. CMV serostatus prediction reached median AUC approximately 0.95, or 0.91 with US-trained model. The CMV-associated TCR signature appears largely within the CD4+ memory repertoire.

Single viable CD3+CD4+CD8-CD45RO+ cells were sorted as the memory CD4+ T cells. To note about this clone: Its matching antigen is unknown.

The protocol was immunoSEQ multiplex PCR, while the TCRdb copy is restricted to in-frame clones and leaves out a portion. In the table there are roughly 40,000 clones, 78% of which are singletons. Sequencing was carried out using memory CD4+ T cells from blood. This sequence originates from an adult in good health and CMV-seronegative.

The CDR3 sequence is CASSEHSPTKETQYF. The CDR3 coding sequence is TGTGCCAGCAGTGAACACAGCCCTACAAAAGAGACCCAGTACTTC. This chain connects TRBV25-1 to TRBJ2-5; D is unclear. Per the germline V gene, CDR1 is MGHDK and CDR2 is SYGVNS. V lost 2 bases, J lost 3 bases, and 13 bases lay in between. The CDR3 has 15 amino acids. Based on the CDR3 plus reference TRBV25-1 and TRBJ2-5, the full variable domain is EADIYQTPRYLVIGTGKKITLECSQTMGHDKMYWYQQDPGMELHLIHYSYGVNSTEKGDLSSESTVSRIRTEHFPLTLESARPSHTSQYLCASSEHSPTKETQYFGPGTRLLVL.